This T cell receptor beta chain was documented in a study of T cells in Graves' hyperthyroidism and ophthalmopathy. Researchers took RNA transcripts and amplified the TCR beta CDR3 regions from them. An initial round of RT-PCR targeting the TCR CDR3 relied on the HTBI primer set. TCRdb reprocessed the multiplex PCR reads with MiXCR, giving one entry per CDR3 protein. The top ten clones hold 10% of a sample with about 740,000 distinct CDR3 sequences, 14% of them seen once. Trimming cost V 1 base and J 3 bases, with 18 bases left between them. The germline CDR1 and CDR2 sequences are LGHNA and YSLEER. The CDR3 length is 18 residues.

The gene calls are TRBV4-3 and TRBJ1-4; no clear D gene. Sequenced: blood. This TCR was sampled from a young woman with Graves' hyperthyroidism. In DNA form, the CDR3 reads TGCGCCAGCAGCCAAGGAGGCTGGGATGGAACGGCTAATGAAAAACTGTTTTTT. Encoded protein: CASSQGGWDGTANEKLFF.